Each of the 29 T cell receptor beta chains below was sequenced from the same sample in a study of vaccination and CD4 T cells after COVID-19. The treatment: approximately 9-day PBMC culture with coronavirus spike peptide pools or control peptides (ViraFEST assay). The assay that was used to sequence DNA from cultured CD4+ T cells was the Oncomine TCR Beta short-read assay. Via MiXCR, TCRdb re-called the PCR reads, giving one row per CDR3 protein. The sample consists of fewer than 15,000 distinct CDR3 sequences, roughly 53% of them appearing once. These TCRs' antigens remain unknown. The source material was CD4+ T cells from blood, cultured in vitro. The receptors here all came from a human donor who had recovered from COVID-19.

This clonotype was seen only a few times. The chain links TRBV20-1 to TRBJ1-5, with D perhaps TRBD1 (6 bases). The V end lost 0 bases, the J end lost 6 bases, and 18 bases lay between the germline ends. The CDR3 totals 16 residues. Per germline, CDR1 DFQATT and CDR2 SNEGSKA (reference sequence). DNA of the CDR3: TGCAGTGCTAGAGATCTCAGGCAGGGGACGGGTCAGCCCCAGCATTTT. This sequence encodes CSARDLRQGTGQPQHF.

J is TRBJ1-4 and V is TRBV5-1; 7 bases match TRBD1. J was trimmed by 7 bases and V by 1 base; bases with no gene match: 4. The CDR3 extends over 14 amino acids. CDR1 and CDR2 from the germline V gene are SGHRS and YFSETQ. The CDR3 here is CASSLYRGGEKLFF. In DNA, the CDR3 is TGCGCCAGCAGCTTGTACAGGGGTGGTGAAAAACTGTTTTTT.

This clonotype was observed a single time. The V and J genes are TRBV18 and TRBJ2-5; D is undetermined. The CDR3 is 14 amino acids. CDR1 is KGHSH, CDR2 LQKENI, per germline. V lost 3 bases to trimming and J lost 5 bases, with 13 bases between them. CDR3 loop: CASSPAFRKETQYF. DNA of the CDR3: TGTGCCAGCTCACCCGCATTCCGTAAGGAGACCCAGTACTTC.

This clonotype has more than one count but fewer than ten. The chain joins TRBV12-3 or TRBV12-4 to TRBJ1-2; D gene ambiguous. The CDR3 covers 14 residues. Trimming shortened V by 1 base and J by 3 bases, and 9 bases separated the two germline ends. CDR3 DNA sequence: TGTGCCAGCAGTTTAGGGGGTGGCGACTATGGCTACACCTTC. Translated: CASSLGGGDYGYTF.

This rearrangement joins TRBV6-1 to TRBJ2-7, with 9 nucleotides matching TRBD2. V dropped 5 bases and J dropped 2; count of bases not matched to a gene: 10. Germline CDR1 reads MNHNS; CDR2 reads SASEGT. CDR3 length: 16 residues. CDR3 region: CASSPRRAGGPYEQYF. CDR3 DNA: TGTGCCAGCAGTCCACGTCGGGCGGGAGGGCCCTACGAGCAGTACTTC.

Here the CDR3 DNA reads TGTGCCAGCACCCTGGACACTGAAGCTTTCTTT. It yields the protein CASTLDTEAFF. The genes are TRBV28 and TRBJ1-1; no reliable D call. The germline V and J ends were trimmed by 7 bases and 3 bases, with 6 bases remaining between them. CDR3 length equals 11 residues. CDR1 is MDHEN and CDR2 is SYDVKM in the germline V gene. The complete variable domain, with remaining parts taken from reference TRBV28 and TRBJ1-1, reads DVKVTQSSRYLVKRTGEKVFLECVQDMDHENMFWYRQDPGLGLRLIYFSYDVKMKEKGDIPEGYSVSREKKERFSLILESASTNQTSMYLCASTLDTEAFFGQGTRLTVV.

This chain's CDR3 is CSARDQLAGANTGELFF. Written as DNA, the CDR3 is TGCAGTGCTAGAGATCAGCTAGCGGGCGCGAACACCGGGGAGCTGTTTTTT. The chain couples TRBV20-1 to TRBJ2-2; 8 nucleotides match TRBD2. Germline V gives CDR1 DFQATT, CDR2 SNEGSKA (reference sequence). This CDR3 contains 17 residues. V gave up 0 bases and J gave up 0 bases; unmatched junction bases: 6.

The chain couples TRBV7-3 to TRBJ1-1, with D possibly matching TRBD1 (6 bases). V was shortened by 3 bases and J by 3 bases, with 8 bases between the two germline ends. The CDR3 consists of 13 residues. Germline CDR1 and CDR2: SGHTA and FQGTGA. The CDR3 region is CASSFAGDTEAFF. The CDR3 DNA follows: TGTGCCAGCAGCTTCGCAGGGGACACTGAAGCTTTCTTT. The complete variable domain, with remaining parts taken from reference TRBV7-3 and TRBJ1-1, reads GAGVSQTPSNKVTEKGKYVELRCDPISGHTALYWYRQSLGQGPEFLIYFQGTGAADDSGLPNDRFFAVRPEGSVSTLKIQRTERGDSAVYLCASSFAGDTEAFFGQGTRLTVV.

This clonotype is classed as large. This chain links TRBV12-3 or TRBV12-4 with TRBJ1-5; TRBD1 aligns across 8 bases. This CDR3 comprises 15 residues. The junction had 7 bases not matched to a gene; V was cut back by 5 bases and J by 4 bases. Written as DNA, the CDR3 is TGTGCCAGCAGTGCCGGGACAGGCAATAATCAGCCCCAGCATTTT. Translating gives CASSAGTGNNQPQHF.

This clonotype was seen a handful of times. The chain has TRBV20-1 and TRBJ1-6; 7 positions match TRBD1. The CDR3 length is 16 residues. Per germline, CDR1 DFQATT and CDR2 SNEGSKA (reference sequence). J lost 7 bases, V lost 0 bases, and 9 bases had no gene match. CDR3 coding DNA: TGCAGTGCTAGAGATGGCCAGCAGGGGGTGAATTCACCCCTCCACTTT. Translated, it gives CSARDGQQGVNSPLHF.

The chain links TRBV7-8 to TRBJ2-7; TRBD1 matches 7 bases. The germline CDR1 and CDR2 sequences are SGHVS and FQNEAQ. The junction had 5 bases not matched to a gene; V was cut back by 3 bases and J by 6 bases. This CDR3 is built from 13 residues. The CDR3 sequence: CASSFDRAAEQYF. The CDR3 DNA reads TGTGCCAGCAGCTTTGACAGGGCCGCCGAGCAGTACTTC.

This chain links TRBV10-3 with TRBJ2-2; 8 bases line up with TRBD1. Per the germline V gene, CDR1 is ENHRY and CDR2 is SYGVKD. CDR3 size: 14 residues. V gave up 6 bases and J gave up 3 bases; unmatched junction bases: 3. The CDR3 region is CAISLDRDTGELFF. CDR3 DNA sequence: TGTGCCATCAGCCTGGACAGGGACACCGGGGAGCTGTTTTTT.

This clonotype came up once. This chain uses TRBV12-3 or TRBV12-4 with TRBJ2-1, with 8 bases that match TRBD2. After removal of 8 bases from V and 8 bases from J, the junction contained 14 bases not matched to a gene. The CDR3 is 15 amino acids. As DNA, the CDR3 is TGTGCCAGCGGCCCCCCTACGGGGGGGCCTTATGAGCAGTTCTTC. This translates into CASGPPTGGPYEQFF.

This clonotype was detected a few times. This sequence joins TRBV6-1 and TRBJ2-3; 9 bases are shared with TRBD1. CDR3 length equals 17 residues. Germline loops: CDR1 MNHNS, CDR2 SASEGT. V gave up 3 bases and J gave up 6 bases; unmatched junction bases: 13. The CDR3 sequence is CASSDPLAWTGADTQYF. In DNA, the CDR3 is TGTGCCAGCAGTGACCCACTCGCCTGGACAGGGGCTGATACGCAGTATTTT.

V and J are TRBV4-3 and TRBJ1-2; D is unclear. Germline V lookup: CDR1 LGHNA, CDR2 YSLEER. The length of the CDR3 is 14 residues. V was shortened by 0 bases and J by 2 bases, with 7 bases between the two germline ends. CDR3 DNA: TGCGCCAGCAGCCAAGATCCCAGAAACTATGGCTACACCTTC. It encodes CASSQDPRNYGYTF.

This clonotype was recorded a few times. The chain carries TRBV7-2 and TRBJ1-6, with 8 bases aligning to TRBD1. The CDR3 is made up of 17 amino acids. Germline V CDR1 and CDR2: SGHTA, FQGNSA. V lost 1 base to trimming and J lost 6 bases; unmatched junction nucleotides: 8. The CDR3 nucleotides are TGTGCCAGCAGCTTAGAGAACAGGGGGGCAGGTAATTCACCCCTCCACTTT. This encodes CASSLENRGAGNSPLHF.

The CDR3 bases are TGTGCCAGCAACCCGACAGGGGCCAACTATGGCTACACCTTC. As protein: CASNPTGANYGYTF. V usage is TRBV6-1 and J usage is TRBJ1-2; 8 bases line up with TRBD1. Looked up from germline, CDR1 is MNHNS and CDR2 is SASEGT. V lost 7 bases to trimming and J lost 2 bases; unmatched junction nucleotides: 6. The CDR3 loop spans 14 amino acids.

In DNA, the CDR3 is TGTGCCAGTAGTATAGTAGGGGGCTTCGGGGATGAGCAGTTCTTC. Protein: CASSIVGGFGDEQFF. The V call is TRBV19, the J call TRBJ2-1, with 7 bases that match TRBD1. From germline, CDR1 is LNHDA and CDR2 SQIVND (reference sequence). V shed 1 base and J 8 bases; nucleotides not matched to a gene: 8. This CDR3 contains 15 residues.

CDR3 protein: CASSPPGANTGELFF. DNA for the CDR3: TGTGCCAGCAGCCCCCCCGGGGCGAACACCGGGGAGCTGTTTTTT. The chain has TRBV11-3 and TRBJ2-2, with D possibly matching TRBD2 (5 bases). CDR3 length: 15 amino acids. Germline V gives CDR1 SGHNT, CDR2 YENEEA. V was cut by 5 bases and J by 0 bases, with 10 bases left in between. The entire variable domain, with the rest obtained from reference TRBV11-3 and TRBJ2-2, is as follows: EAGVVQSPRYKIIEKKQPVAFWCNPISGHNTLYWYLQNLGQGPELLIRYENEEAVDDSQLPKDRFSAERLKGVDSTLKIQPAELGDSAVYLCASSPPGANTGELFFGEGSRLTVL.

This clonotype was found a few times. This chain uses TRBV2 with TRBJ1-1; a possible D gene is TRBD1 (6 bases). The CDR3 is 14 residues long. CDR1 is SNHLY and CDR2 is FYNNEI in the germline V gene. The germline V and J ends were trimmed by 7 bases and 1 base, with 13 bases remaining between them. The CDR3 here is CASTWDISNTEAFF. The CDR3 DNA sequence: TGTGCCAGCACCTGGGACATCTCGAACACTGAAGCTTTCTTT.

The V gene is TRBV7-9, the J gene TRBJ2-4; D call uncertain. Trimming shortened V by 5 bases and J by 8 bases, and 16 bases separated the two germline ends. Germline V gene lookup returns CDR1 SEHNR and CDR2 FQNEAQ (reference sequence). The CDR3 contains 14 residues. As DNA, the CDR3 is TGTGCCAGCAGCCATAGCAGGCTAGGTCACATTCAGTACTTC. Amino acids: CASSHSRLGHIQYF.

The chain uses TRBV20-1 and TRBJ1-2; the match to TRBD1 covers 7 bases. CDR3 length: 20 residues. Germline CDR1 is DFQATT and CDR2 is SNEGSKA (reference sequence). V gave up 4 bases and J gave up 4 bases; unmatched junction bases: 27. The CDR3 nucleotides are TGCAGTGCTATCGATTCGGGGCCGGGGAGGCACAGGGGACCATTCTATGGCTACACCTTC. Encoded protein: CSAIDSGPGRHRGPFYGYTF.

CDR3 DNA: TGTGCCAGCAGTAATAGGTGGGGAGAAGAGACCCAGTACTTC. It is translated as CASSNRWGEETQYF. This chain joins TRBV11-3 and TRBJ2-5; possibly TRBD2 for D (5 bases). Trimming removed 6 bases at V and 3 bases at J, with 14 bases between. The CDR3 loop spans 14 amino acids. Germline CDR1 reads SGHNT; CDR2 reads YENEEA. Supplemented by reference TRBV11-3 and TRBJ2-5, the full variable domain reads EAGVVQSPRYKIIEKKQPVAFWCNPISGHNTLYWYLQNLGQGPELLIRYENEEAVDDSQLPKDRFSAERLKGVDSTLKIQPAELGDSAVYLCASSNRWGEETQYFGPGTRLLVL.

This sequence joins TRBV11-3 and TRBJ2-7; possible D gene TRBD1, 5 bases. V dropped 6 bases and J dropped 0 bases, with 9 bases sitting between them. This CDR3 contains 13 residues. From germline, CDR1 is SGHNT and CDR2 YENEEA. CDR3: CASSTGASYEQYF. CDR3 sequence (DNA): TGTGCCAGCAGTACAGGCGCCTCCTACGAGCAGTACTTC.

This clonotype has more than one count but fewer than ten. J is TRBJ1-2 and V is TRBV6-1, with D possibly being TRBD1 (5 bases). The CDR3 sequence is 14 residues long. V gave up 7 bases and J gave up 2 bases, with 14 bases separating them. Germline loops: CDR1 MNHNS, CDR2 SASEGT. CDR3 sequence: CASTSGTVNYGYTF. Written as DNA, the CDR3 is TGTGCCAGCACCTCAGGGACCGTAAACTATGGCTACACCTTC.

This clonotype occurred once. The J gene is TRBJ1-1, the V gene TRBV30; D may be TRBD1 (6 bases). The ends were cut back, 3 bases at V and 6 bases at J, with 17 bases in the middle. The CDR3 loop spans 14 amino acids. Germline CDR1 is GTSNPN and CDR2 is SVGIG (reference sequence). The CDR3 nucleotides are TGTGCCTGGAGAGGGCACTCAGGGGAGGCTGAAGCTTTCTTT. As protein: CAWRGHSGEAEAFF.

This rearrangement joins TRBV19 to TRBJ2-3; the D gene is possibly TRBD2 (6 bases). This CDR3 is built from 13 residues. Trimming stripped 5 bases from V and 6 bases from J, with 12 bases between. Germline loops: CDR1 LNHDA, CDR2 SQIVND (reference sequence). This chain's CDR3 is CASSPLEGDTQYF. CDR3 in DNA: TGTGCCAGTAGTCCCTTGGAGGGGGATACGCAGTATTTT.

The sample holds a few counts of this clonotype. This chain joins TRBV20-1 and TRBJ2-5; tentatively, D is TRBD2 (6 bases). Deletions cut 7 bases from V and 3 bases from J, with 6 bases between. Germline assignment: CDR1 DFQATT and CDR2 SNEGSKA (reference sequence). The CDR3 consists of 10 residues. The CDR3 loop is CSGGEETQYF. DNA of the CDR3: TGCAGTGGGGGGGAAGAGACCCAGTACTTC.

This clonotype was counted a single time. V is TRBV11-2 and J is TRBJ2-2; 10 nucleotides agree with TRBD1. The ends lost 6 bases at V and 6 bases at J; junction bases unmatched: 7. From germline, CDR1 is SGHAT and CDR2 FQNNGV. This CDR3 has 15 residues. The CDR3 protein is CASSRQGASAGELFF. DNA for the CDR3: TGTGCCAGCAGTCGACAGGGGGCGTCCGCCGGGGAGCTGTTTTTT.